This record concerns one TCR beta chain sequence. Assay used: immunoSEQ multiplex PCR; TCRdb lists only in-frame clones, some missing. This table has some 70,000 clones, 95% to 97% appearing once. This sample was taken from a study of technical replicates of blood from a handful of donors. Material for sequencing was T cells isolated from PBMCs. This TCR came from a human donor in good health.

CDR3 bases: TGTGCCAGCAGCTTAGGACAGGGGGCGTTGGGGCAGTACTTC. Translated, it gives CASSLGQGALGQYF. This rearrangement joins TRBV7-2 to TRBJ2-7; 10 bases are shared with TRBD1. Germline V gene data show CDR1 as SGHTA and CDR2 as FQGNSA. The CDR3 sequence is 14 residues long. Germline trimming cut 1 base from V and 9 bases from J; bases unmatched to any gene: 6. Looking up the rest from reference TRBV7-2 and TRBJ2-7 gives the full variable domain: GAGVSQSPSNKVTEKGKDVELRCDPISGHTALYWYRQSLGQGLEFLIYFQGNSAPDKSGLPSDRFSAERTGGSVSTLTIQRTQQEDSAVYLCASSLGQGALGQYFGPGTRLTVT.